One sample yielded the 30 T cell receptor beta chains listed below, sequenced in a study of T cells in Graves' hyperthyroidism and ophthalmopathy (dated by TCRdb to between 2018 and 2020). To prepare the library, multiplex PCR was applied. Sequenced using an Illumina HiSeq 2000. The TCR beta CDR3 regions were amplified from RNA transcripts. The first round of RT-PCR for the TCR CDR3 was performed with the HTBI primer set and the Qiagen OneStep RT-PCR kit. The public reads were quality trimmed at Q25 with fastp and then assembled into clones with MiXCR by TCRdb, keeping productive beta chains. Every distinct CDR3 protein forms one entry, paired with its most common genes and DNA. The sample table contains hundreds of thousands of distinct CDR3 sequences; only one count was recorded for less than 45% of them. The ten biggest clones cover about 7.2% of the sample. Sequencing was performed on peripheral blood or thyroid tissue (not recorded which). The receptor source for this set is an adult man with Graves' disease, either hyperthyroidism or ophthalmopathy (not recorded which).

V and J are TRBV14 and TRBJ1-2, with D hard to call. The V end lost 1 base, the J end lost 2 bases, and 8 bases lay between the germline ends. Germline V gives CDR1 SGHDN, CDR2 FVKESK. This CDR3 comprises 14 residues. DNA for the CDR3: TGTGCCAGCAGCCAAGTCTCCGGAAACTATGGCTACACCTTC. Its translation: CASSQVSGNYGYTF.

This clonotype was seen repeatedly, ten times or more. The rearrangement uses TRBV2 and TRBJ1-1; no clear D gene. From germline, CDR1 is SNHLY and CDR2 FYNNEI. V was trimmed by 3 bases and J by 6 bases, leaving 8 bases between them. CDR3 length equals 12 residues. The CDR3 region has the DNA TGTGCCAGCAGTGAGAAGCGGGCTGAAGCTTTCTTT. It specifies CASSEKRAEAFF.

This chain uses TRBV10-3 with TRBJ1-6; D might be TRBD1 (6 bases). Trimming removed 5 bases from V and 7 bases from J, with 18 bases in between. Germline V CDR1 and CDR2: ENHRY, SYGVKD. The CDR3 contains 16 residues. CDR3 loop: CAISQLGGPINSPLHF. DNA of the CDR3: TGTGCCATCAGTCAGCTGGGGGGGCCCATCAATTCACCCCTCCACTTT.

This clonotype appeared many times. V is TRBV2 and J is TRBJ1-5; D is ambiguous. Trimming took 4 bases from V and 3 from J, leaving 10 bases between them. The CDR3 runs to 14 residues. CDR1 and CDR2 from the germline V gene are SNHLY and FYNNEI. The CDR3 sequence: CASSVGQVNQPQHF. The CDR3 bases are TGTGCCAGCAGTGTCGGTCAGGTCAATCAGCCCCAGCATTTT.

This clonotype was counted many times. DNA for the CDR3: TGTGCCACCACAGGGCCGCCCTCCTACGAGCAGTACTTC. Its protein product is CATTGPPSYEQYF. The gene calls are TRBV10-3 and TRBJ2-7; maybe TRBD1 (6 bases). There are 13 residues in the CDR3. Trimming pared 10 bases from V and 0 bases from J, leaving 13 bases between. Per the germline V gene, CDR1 is ENHRY and CDR2 is SYGVKD.

The rearrangement uses TRBV29-1 and TRBJ2-6, with D hard to call. The germline gives CDR1 SQVTM, CDR2 ANQGSEA. V lost 4 bases and J lost 5, with 9 bases in between. This CDR3 is built from 13 residues. This CDR3 reads CSVVRDRANVLTF. CDR3 DNA: TGCAGCGTTGTTCGCGACAGGGCCAACGTCCTGACTTTC.

This clonotype has just a few counts. This sequence joins TRBV20-1 and TRBJ1-6; a weak D match, TRBD1 (5 bases). The CDR3 runs 16 residues. The germline CDR1 and CDR2 sequences are DFQATT and SNEGSKA (reference sequence). V gave up 0 bases and J gave up 6 bases, with 15 bases separating them. DNA of the CDR3: TGCAGTGCTAGAGATGAGGGGAACCGGGTTAATTCACCCCTCCACTTT. It specifies CSARDEGNRVNSPLHF.

This clonotype has a count of ten or more. The chain links TRBV24-1 to TRBJ1-5; D is undetermined. There are 13 residues in the CDR3. Germline loops: CDR1 KGHDR, CDR2 SFDVKD. V lost 3 bases and J 1 base, leaving 3 bases between the germline ends. This CDR3 is CATSDISNQPQHF. CDR3 in DNA: TGTGCCACCAGTGATATCAGCAATCAGCCCCAGCATTTT.

This clonotype showed up just a few times. The V gene is TRBV20-1, the J gene TRBJ2-7; 10 bases are shared with TRBD1. Per the germline V gene, CDR1 is DFQATT and CDR2 is SNEGSKA (reference sequence). Trimming removed 6 bases from V and 5 bases from J; junction bases left unmatched: 7. The CDR3 is 13 amino acids. CDR3 sequence reads: CSATGQGIDEQYF. CDR3 coding DNA: TGCAGTGCAACGGGACAGGGGATCGACGAGCAGTACTTC.

As concerns this clonotype: The junction differs from germline at one of its ends, possibly a read error. The J gene is TRBJ1-5, the V gene TRBV29-1; a weak D match, TRBD1 (5 bases). The CDR3 consists of 13 residues. The germline CDR1 and CDR2 sequences are SQVTM and ANQGSEA. For the CDR3, the DNA is TGCAGCGTAGAAGGGGCGCGCAATCAGCCCCAGCATTTT. Translation: CSVEGARNQPQHF.

This clonotype was seen many times. The chain joins TRBV12-3 or TRBV12-4 to TRBJ1-4; no firm D call. V lost 5 bases and J 8 bases, leaving 9 bases between the germline ends. CDR3 length: 12 amino acids. This CDR3 reads CASSMDSEKLFF. DNA of the CDR3: TGTGCCAGCAGTATGGATAGCGAAAAACTGTTTTTT.

This clonotype was observed a handful of times. This sequence joins TRBV19 and TRBJ1-5, with TRBD1 identical over 7 bases. In germline, CDR1 is LNHDA, CDR2 SQIVND (reference sequence). The CDR3 is 13 amino acids. The J segment lost 5 bases and the V segment lost 8 bases, leaving 6 bases of the junction unmatched. The CDR3 loop reads CASVPRGDQPQHF. The CDR3 DNA follows: TGTGCCAGTGTCCCCAGGGGGGATCAGCCCCAGCATTTT.

This clonotype was found once. V gene TRBV29-1 combines with J gene TRBJ2-7; tentative D call: TRBD1 (5 bases). CDR1 is SQVTM, CDR2 ANQGSEA, per germline. CDR3 size: 13 residues. V was shortened by 5 bases and J by 9 bases, with 20 bases between the two germline ends. As DNA, the CDR3 is TGCAGCGTTCGGCAGGGTGAAGCCGCCGTGCAGTACTTC. Translated: CSVRQGEAAVQYF.

J is TRBJ1-2 and V is TRBV7-9; 11 positions match TRBD1. CDR1 is SEHNR, CDR2 FQNEAQ, per germline (reference sequence). There are 17 residues in the CDR3. V lost 4 bases, J lost 4 bases, and 11 bases stayed unmatched. CDR3 region: CASSSASGTGGIYGYTF. The CDR3 DNA reads TGTGCCAGCAGCTCGGCCTCCGGGACAGGGGGAATCTATGGCTACACCTTC. Supplemented by reference TRBV7-9 and TRBJ1-2, the full variable domain reads DTGVSQNPRHKITKRGQNVTFRCDPISEHNRLYWYRQTLGQGPEFLTYFQNEAQLEKSRLLSDRFSAERPKGSFSTLEIQRTEQGDSAMYLCASSSASGTGGIYGYTFGSGTRLTVV.

This clonotype came up a few times. The rearrangement joins TRBV19 to TRBJ1-2; perhaps TRBD1 as D (5 bases). Germline lookup yields CDR1 LNHDA and CDR2 SQIVND (reference sequence). V was pared by 9 bases and J by 7 bases, with 18 bases between. The CDR3 has 13 residues. The CDR3 nucleotides read TGTGCCAGCAGTCTTTGGGGGTCGTCTGGCTACACCTTC. It translates to CASSLWGSSGYTF.

The gene calls are TRBV2 and TRBJ1-2; 8 nucleotides agree with TRBD1. The CDR3 extends over 15 amino acids. Losses at the gene ends were 1 base for V and 4 bases for J; bases not matched to a gene: 5. CDR1 SNHLY and CDR2 FYNNEI come from the germline V gene. The DNA of the CDR3 is TGTGCCAGCAGTGAAGGGACAGGGTGGGGCTATGGCTACACCTTC. Translated, it gives CASSEGTGWGYGYTF.

Regarding this clonotype: The junction differs from germline at one of its ends, possibly a read error. V and J are TRBV10-3 and TRBJ1-3; D unresolved. The CDR3 is 12 residues long. Germline V gives CDR1 ENHRY, CDR2 SYGVKD. As DNA, the CDR3 is TGTGCCATCAGTGAGTCTGGAAGCACCATATATTTT. Protein sequence: CAISESGSTIYF.

Remarks on this clonotype: Just one base apart from a much larger clone, this may be a read error. This chain joins TRBV7-9 and TRBJ2-7; D unresolved. Trimming left V 5 bases short and J 3 bases short, with 8 bases between. Germline V gene sequence: CDR1 SEHNR, CDR2 FQNEAQ (reference sequence). The CDR3 contains 12 residues. CDR3 in DNA: TGTGCCAGCAGCGCCCCCGGCTACGAGCAGTACTTC. The encoded protein is CASSAPGYEQYF.

This clonotype showed up just once. A much larger clone sits a single nucleotide away, making a read error possible. The genes are TRBV7-9 and TRBJ2-5, with TRBD1 matching 7 bases. The CDR3 spans 14 residues. CDR1 is SEHNR and CDR2 is FQNEAQ in the germline V gene (reference sequence). V lost 4 bases and J lost 5; bases outside the gene matches: 7. The CDR3 DNA reads TGTGCCAGCAGCTCAACAGGGGCGAGCGAGACCCAGTACTTC. It is translated as CASSSTGASETQYF.

This clonotype was detected a few times. The V and J genes are TRBV5-4 and TRBJ1-2; maybe TRBD1 (5 bases). Trimming took 5 bases from V and 0 from J, leaving 5 bases between them. Germline V lookup: CDR1 SGHNT, CDR2 YYREEE (reference sequence). The length of the CDR3 is 12 residues. This CDR3 is CASRQANYGYTF. The CDR3 coding sequence is TGTGCCAGCAGACAGGCTAACTATGGCTACACCTTC.

The V and J genes are TRBV5-4 and TRBJ1-2; no clear D. The germline V gene has CDR1 SGHNT and CDR2 YYREEE (reference sequence). This CDR3 is built from 16 residues. V lost 0 bases and J 4 bases, leaving 16 bases between the germline ends. The CDR3 is CASSLGGSPLRYGYTF. Written as DNA, the CDR3 is TGTGCCAGCAGCTTGGGAGGGAGCCCGCTACGCTATGGCTACACCTTC.

The chain uses TRBV29-1 and TRBJ2-2, with a possible D match to TRBD1 (6 bases). Germline V lookup: CDR1 SQVTM, CDR2 ANQGSEA. The CDR3 runs to 13 residues. The V and J ends lost 2 bases and 7 bases respectively, with 11 bases between them. The CDR3 loop is CSVEQGRIGELFF. CDR3 DNA sequence: TGCAGCGTTGAACAGGGGCGTATCGGGGAGCTGTTTTTT.

This chain connects TRBV12-3 or TRBV12-4 to TRBJ1-1; D ambiguous. This CDR3 has 13 amino acids. Trimming shortened V by 7 bases and J by 1 base, and 10 bases separated the two germline ends. CDR3 loop: CASTQVQNTEAFF. CDR3 nucleotide sequence: TGTGCCAGCACCCAGGTGCAGAACACTGAAGCTTTCTTT.

There are a few counts of this clonotype. The genes are TRBV9 and TRBJ1-2; D might be TRBD1 (6 bases). The CDR3 runs to 16 residues. The V gene's germline CDR1 is SGDLS and CDR2 YYNGEE. The V gene lost 1 base and the J gene lost 7 bases, with 20 bases spanning the gap. This chain's CDR3 is CASSVSTGWVDGGYTF. The CDR3 DNA is TGTGCCAGCAGCGTATCAACAGGGTGGGTCGATGGTGGCTACACCTTC. Full variable domain (missing parts from reference TRBV9 and TRBJ1-2): DSGVTQTPKHLITATGQRVTLRCSPRSGDLSVYWYQQSLDQGLQFLIQYYNGEERAKGNILERFSAQQFPDLHSELNLSSLELGDSALYFCASSVSTGWVDGGYTFGSGTRLTVV.

The table lists this clonotype with many counts. The V and J genes are TRBV7-9 and TRBJ2-7, with a weak D call TRBD2 (6 bases). The CDR3 is 13 residues long. V was trimmed by 9 bases and J by 3 bases, leaving 15 bases between them. CDR1 is SEHNR and CDR2 is FQNEAQ in the germline V gene (reference sequence). The CDR3 nucleotides are TGTGCCAGTGGGCCGGGACTTGACTACGAGCAGTACTTC. Protein product: CASGPGLDYEQYF.

The count of this clonotype is one. Just one base apart from a much larger clone, this may be a read error. CDR3 in amino acids: CATSDFESGGRYTF. CDR3 bases: TGTGCCACCAGTGATTTTGAGTCGGGGGGTCGCTACACCTTC. The rearrangement uses TRBV24-1 and TRBJ1-2, with a weak D call TRBD1 (5 bases). The CDR3 runs to 14 residues. Trimming took off 1 base at V and 9 bases at J, with 14 bases between the two ends. Germline V CDR1 and CDR2: KGHDR, SFDVKD.

The chain links TRBV5-1 to TRBJ2-7; TRBD1 aligns across 9 bases. V shed 3 bases, J shed 5 bases, and the junction held 6 bases outside the gene matches. In germline, CDR1 is SGHRS, CDR2 YFSETQ. CDR3 size: 14 residues. CDR3 residues: CASSWGTGRDEQYF. The DNA for the CDR3 is TGCGCCAGCAGCTGGGGGACAGGGAGAGACGAGCAGTACTTC.

This clonotype was seen only once. It may be a read error: a sequence one base away is much more abundant. The chain combines TRBV7-9 with TRBJ2-7, with 8 positions matching TRBD1. Per the germline V gene, CDR1 is SEHNR and CDR2 is FQNEAQ (reference sequence). V shed 3 bases, J shed 6 bases, and the junction held 4 bases outside the gene matches. The CDR3 spans 13 residues. The CDR3 sequence is CASSLPDRGEQYF. DNA of the CDR3: TGTGCCAGCAGCTTGCCTGACAGGGGCGAGCAGTACTTC.

This clonotype has at least ten counts. The chain has TRBV20-1 and TRBJ1-2, with D possibly matching TRBD1 (5 bases). The CDR3 has 13 amino acids. Germline CDR1 is DFQATT and CDR2 is SNEGSKA (reference sequence). Trimming removed 3 bases at V and 2 bases at J, with 10 bases between. The CDR3 coding sequence is TGCAGTGCTAGTGGGGCAGGGAACTATGGCTACACCTTC. This sequence encodes CSASGAGNYGYTF.

This clonotype has at least ten counts. V is TRBV2 and J is TRBJ1-2; 8 nucleotides align to TRBD1. The V and J ends lost 6 bases and 8 bases, in that order; junction bases with no gene match: 11. Germline CDR1 and CDR2: SNHLY and FYNNEI. This CDR3 spans 14 amino acids. CDR3 DNA sequence: TGTGCCAGCAGCGTGGACAGGGAACAGACGGGCTACACCTTC. This translates into CASSVDREQTGYTF. Using reference TRBV2 and TRBJ1-2 for the parts outside the CDR3, the full variable domain is EPEVTQTPSHQVTQMGQEVILRCVPISNHLYFYWYRQILGQKVEFLVSFYNNEISEKSEIFDDQFSVERPDGSNFTLKIRSTKLEDSAMYFCASSVDREQTGYTFGSGTRLTVV.